This TCR beta chain emerged from a study of early T cells in non-severe SARS-CoV-2 infection. This clonotype appeared many times. MiXCR, applied by TCRdb to the 5' RACE reads, yields one record per CDR3 protein. The profile shows fewer than 35,000 distinct CDR3 sequences, roughly 9.2% of them singletons. V dropped 6 bases and J dropped 8 bases, with 14 bases sitting between them. This CDR3 spans 14 amino acids. Germline V gene sequence: CDR1 SNHLY, CDR2 FYNNEI. The sample comprised whole blood. The sequence was obtained from an adult who was a healthcare worker with PCR-confirmed SARS-CoV-2 infection or an uninfected control (not recorded which). The chain recombines TRBV2 with TRBJ1-6; maybe TRBD1 (6 bases). The CDR3 DNA is TGTGCCAGCAGCCTCAACAGGGTCTATTCACCCCTCCACTTT. It encodes CASSLNRVYSPLHF.